This TCR beta chain stems from a study of low-dose radiotherapy and immunotherapy resistance in tumors (dated by TCRdb to between 2021 and 2024). As for the study more broadly: Cohort 1 received 0.5 Gy per fraction every 2 weeks, with a prescribed total PTV dose of 6.5 Gy. In Cohort 2, 1 Gy per fraction was delivered every two weeks, for a total of 13 Gy over 26 weeks. Nivolumab was administered intravenously as a 240 mg flat dose every two weeks, and ipilimumab was administered intravenously at 1 mg/kg every six weeks. Cyclophosphamide 200 mg/m2 was given intravenously every two weeks, one day before each radiation and immunotherapy administration. Starting on cycle 1 day 1, patients took 300 mg of aspirin by mouth once daily for four cycles. Randomization of trial participants into treatment groups was not performed. Eight patients were included in the translational analysis, namely three from the first dose cohort plus the first five from the second dose cohort.

Deletion took 6 bases off V and 2 bases off J, with a span of 15 bases between the germline ends. Taken from cysteine to phenylalanine, the CDR3 has 15 residues. The CDR3 DNA has 45 bases and is translated from base 1. The germline V gene provides CDR1 SGHRS and CDR2 YFSETQ. TCRdb names Illumina HiSeq 2500 as the instrument used. First-strand cDNA was synthesized with Superscript III and a set of TRAV- and TRBV-specific primers, covering both TCRalpha and TCRbeta chains. A roughly 19-cycle PCR with Phusion amplified the TCRs, pairing a constant-region primer with the adapter that was attached to the V primers. Isolated mRNA was amplified with the MessageAmp II aRNA Amplification Kit, using a roughly 15-hour in vitro transcription at 37°C. The Dynabeads mRNA DIRECT Purification Kit was used to isolate mRNA for TCR sequencing. A second approximately 25-cycle Phusion PCR added indexed Illumina adapters, and products were purified with AMPure XP beads. On the authors' methods: Using custom Perl scripts, TCR sequences that encoded the same protein were pooled, out-of-frame sequences were dropped, and the abundance of each clonotype was calculated. Any TCR sequence supported by only a single read was excluded from analysis. The metrics used to describe the repertoires included Shannon entropy, Gini index, clonality, richness, and the frequency of TCRs shared between repertoires. TCRdb reprocessed the public reads (quality trimming at Q25 with fastp, clone calling with MiXCR) and kept in-frame beta chains. Rows matching on CDR3 protein sequence are summarized as one entry with the most common DNA and genes. These V and J calls rely on TCRdb rather than the paper's analysis. The sample table shows around 33,000 distinct CDR3 sequences, and around 54% are seen once. Around 6% of the sample goes to the ten largest clones.

Sample time point, as interpreted from the label and publication: after trial treatment. Reading the label with the study, this specimen's treatment or condition is: LDRT plus nivolumab, ipilimumab, low-dose cyclophosphamide and aspirin (RACIN trial). Donors were enrolled in RACIN, a single-arm phase I dose-escalation trial combining nivolumab, ipilimumab, aspirin, low-dose cyclophosphamide and low-dose radiotherapy. Patients with advanced, TIL-negative solid tumors were considered eligible. As a fraction of the sample, this clonotype is medium-sized (0.01 to 0.1%). What this receptor recognizes is not known. Base qualities are missing; no much larger clone stands one base away.

This TCR came from a male donor with gallbladder cancer. Sequences were derived from PBMCs, sampled after low-dose radiotherapy plus immunotherapy. The rearrangement joined TRBV5-1 to TRBJ2-1, with the D call perhaps TRBD1 or TRBD2, as 5 bases match in each case. The nucleotide sequence reads as follows: TGCGCCAGCACCATAACCGGGACGCCCTACAATGAGCAGTTCTTC. It translates as CASTITGTPYNEQFF.